Each of the 10 T cell receptor beta chains below was sequenced from the same sample in a study of shared clonotypes between healthy human individuals. This table comes from immunoSEQ multiplex PCR, and its TCRdb copy is limited to in-frame clones, with some not included. The table lists hundreds of thousands of clones, around 67% of them singletons. The material sequenced was memory CD4+ T cells sorted from blood. The subset here: CD45RA-negative fraction. These TCRs come from a man aged 25-40 years in good health.

The chain carries TRBV20-1 and TRBJ2-5; D not resolved. Germline CDR1 is DFQATT and CDR2 is SNEGSKA (reference sequence). V shed 2 bases and J shed 1 base, with 2 bases lying between them. CDR3 length: 11 amino acids. The CDR3 spells CSARPQETQYF. The CDR3 DNA follows: TGCAGTGCTAGACCCCAAGAGACCCAGTACTTC.

The V gene is TRBV2, the J gene TRBJ2-7; D perhaps matches TRBD1 (5 bases). This CDR3 has 15 residues. V was pared by 10 bases and J by 4 bases, with 23 bases between. Germline assignment: CDR1 SNHLY and CDR2 FYNNEI. This chain's CDR3 is CATNPQGVGGYEQYF. DNA for the CDR3: TGTGCCACCAACCCGCAAGGGGTCGGCGGATACGAGCAGTACTTC.

The genes are TRBV19 and TRBJ2-5; TRBD1 agrees at 7 bases. This CDR3 contains 16 residues. The ends lost 1 base at V and 5 bases at J; junction bases unmatched: 10. Germline CDR1 LNHDA, CDR2 SQIVND (reference sequence). CDR3 loop: CASSIGGTGVRETQYF. In DNA, the CDR3 is TGTGCCAGTAGTATAGGGGGAACAGGGGTTCGGGAGACCCAGTACTTC.

The J gene is TRBJ2-1, the V gene TRBV5-5; D gene unclear. This CDR3 contains 17 residues. Looked up from germline, CDR1 is SGHKS and CDR2 is YYEKEE (reference sequence). V was trimmed by 0 bases and J by 0 bases, leaving 13 bases between them. The CDR3 nucleotides are TGTGCCAGCAGCTTGGATTACGGCGCATACTCCTACAATGAGCAGTTCTTC. This translates into CASSLDYGAYSYNEQFF. The full variable domain, with the rest looked up from reference TRBV5-5 and TRBJ2-1, is DAGVTQSPTHLIKTRGQQVTLRCSPISGHKSVSWYQQVLGQGPQFIFQYYEKEERGRGNFPDRFSARQFPNYSSELNVNALLLGDSALYLCASSLDYGAYSYNEQFFGPGTRLTVL.

A note on this clone: Distinct nucleotide sequences in the sample also encode this CDR3. The chain has TRBV19 and TRBJ1-1; maybe TRBD1 (5 bases). V lost 3 bases to trimming and J lost 5 bases, with 10 bases between them. The germline V gene has CDR1 LNHDA and CDR2 SQIVND (reference sequence). This CDR3 is built from 13 residues. CDR3 DNA: TGTGCCAGTAGTATTGGTGGGGGGACTGAAGCTTTCTTT. Translating gives CASSIGGGTEAFF.

The chain carries TRBV29-1 and TRBJ2-3; D not certain. CDR3 length equals 14 residues. The germline V gene encodes CDR1 SQVTM and CDR2 ANQGSEA. Trimming left V 4 bases short and J 2 bases short, with 13 bases between. This chain's CDR3 is CSVVILSLTDTQYF. The CDR3 DNA is TGCAGCGTTGTGATCCTAAGTCTCACAGATACGCAGTATTTT.

This clone was recorded once. The CDR3 bases are TGTGCCAGCAGCTCGATCGACAGGGCTGGGGCCAACGTCCTGACTTTC. Amino acid sequence: CASSSIDRAGANVLTF. The chain uses TRBV7-9 and TRBJ2-6, with TRBD1 identical over 7 bases. The CDR3 sequence is 16 residues long. The germline V gene encodes CDR1 SEHNR and CDR2 FQNEAQ (reference sequence). J gave up 2 bases and V 4 bases, and 5 bases lay outside the gene matches.

This clone was observed a single time. The chain couples TRBV5-1 to TRBJ2-5; 8 bases are a match to TRBD1. V lost 8 bases and J lost 5; bases outside the gene matches: 11. This CDR3 has 14 amino acids. Germline lookup yields CDR1 SGHRS and CDR2 YFSETQ. CDR3 sequence (DNA): TGCGCCAGTCAGGACAGGGTTTCCGTGGAGACCCAGTACTTC. It yields the protein CASQDRVSVETQYF. The whole variable domain, filled in from reference TRBV5-1 and TRBJ2-5, reads KAGVTQTPRYLIKTRGQQVTLSCSPISGHRSVSWYQQTPGQGLQFLFEYFSETQRNKGNFPGRFSGRQFSNSRSEMNVSTLELGDSALYLCASQDRVSVETQYFGPGTRLLVL.

The rearrangement uses TRBV7-2 and TRBJ2-7; 8 nucleotides align to TRBD1. This CDR3 region has 14 residues. Germline assignment: CDR1 SGHTA and CDR2 FQGNSA. Losses at the gene ends were 2 bases for V and 6 bases for J; bases not matched to a gene: 6. The CDR3 sequence: CASSLRQGTSEQYF. The CDR3 DNA follows: TGTGCCAGCAGCTTAAGACAGGGGACGAGCGAGCAGTACTTC.

This clone was detected only once. Other DNA sequences in the sample encode the same CDR3. The V gene is TRBV6-5, the J gene TRBJ2-7, with TRBD1 identical over 7 bases. The V gene end was trimmed by 4 bases and the J gene end by 2 bases; junction bases not matched to a gene: 2. The CDR3 spans 13 residues. Germline V gene lookup returns CDR1 MNHEY and CDR2 SVGAGI. The DNA of the CDR3 is TGTGCCAGCAGTTCTGACAGGGCCTACGAGCAGTACTTC. It specifies CASSSDRAYEQYF.